The T cell receptor beta chain described here comes from a study of cytomegalovirus exposure and HLA in healthy donors. Study findings and constraints: Reportedly, cytomegalovirus status was diagnosed with high sensitivity and specificity. For TCR beta chains, V- and J-gene trimming was later linked to a missense DCLRE1C variant. Confirmation was obtained in vitro that a few CMV-associated chains are specific for CMV antigens.

The PCR contained 60 Vbeta and 13 Jbeta primers. Profiling relied on immunoSEQ multiplex PCR, and the TCRdb table lists in-frame clones only, not all of them. This table has 100,000 or so clones, under 85% appearing once. CDR3 length: 12 amino acids. CDR1 and CDR2 (germline): WSHSY, SAAADI. V lost 5 bases and J 3 bases, leaving 7 bases between the germline ends. This clone turned up a few times. Antigen specificity is unknown. This chain connects TRBV10-2 to TRBJ1-1; no definite D call. This clonotype originated in a man younger than 35 in good health and CMV-seronegative. Sequenced input: PBMCs. The CDR3 DNA reads as TGCGCCAGCAGTCTCCGGGACACTGAAGCTTTCTTT. Amino acid sequence: CASSLRDTEAFF.